This passage covers 5 T cell receptor beta chains from one sample sequenced in a study of MAIT cells during Salmonella Paratyphi A infection (dated by TCRdb to 2016 to 2017). Reading the label with the study, this specimen's time point is: after infection, following antibiotic treatment. MAIT cells were defined as Valpha7.2+ CD161+ T cells and identified and sorted by flow cytometry. Overall study results and their limits: MAIT TRBV usage was oligoclonal, favouring TRBV20 and TRBV6, and appeared unchanged by infection.

These receptors have no known antigen. Receptor libraries were prepared by 5' RACE. TCRdb names Illumina MiSeq as the instrument used. TCRdb reworked the public reads: Q25 trimming with fastp, MiXCR clone assembly, productive beta chains retained. Each CDR3 protein appears once, grouped with its most common genes and DNA. This sample has some 1,600 distinct CDR3 sequences in its table, and roughly 70% of those were observed once. In total, the top ten clones hold 45% to 55% of the sample. Specimen: MAIT cells from blood, collected at the last sampling point of the challenge study. The receptors come from a person aged 18 to 70 who was deliberately infected with Salmonella Paratyphi A in a paratyphoid fever challenge study.

The chain joins TRBV2 to TRBJ2-7; 7 nucleotides line up with TRBD1. The germline V gene encodes CDR1 SNHLY and CDR2 FYNNEI. This CDR3 spans 15 amino acids. After removal of 0 bases from V and 3 bases from J, the junction contained 5 bases not matched to a gene. CDR3 loop: CASSEAVGDSYEQYF. The CDR3 DNA is TGTGCCAGCAGTGAAGCAGTAGGGGACAGCTACGAGCAGTACTTC.

The rearrangement links TRBV5-1 to TRBJ2-5, with 7 bases lining up with TRBD1. V shed 5 bases and J 1 base; nucleotides not matched to a gene: 5. This CDR3 comprises 14 residues. From germline, CDR1 is SGHRS and CDR2 YFSETQ. This CDR3 is CASSSGTVQETQYF. CDR3 in DNA: TGCGCCAGCAGTTCCGGGACAGTCCAAGAGACCCAGTACTTC.

This clonotype is judged large. The chain combines TRBV28 with TRBJ2-3, with 7 bases that match TRBD1. Germline V CDR1 and CDR2: MDHEN, SYDVKM. V shed 5 bases, J shed 4 bases, and the junction held 9 bases outside the gene matches. The CDR3 sequence is 15 residues long. CDR3 region: CASSPTDRQADTQYF. For the CDR3, the DNA is TGTGCCAGCAGTCCTACGGACAGGCAGGCAGATACGCAGTATTTT. Full variable domain (remainder filled in from reference TRBV28 and TRBJ2-3): DVKVTQSSRYLVKRTGEKVFLECVQDMDHENMFWYRQDPGLGLRLIYFSYDVKMKEKGDIPEGYSVSREKKERFSLILESASTNQTSMYLCASSPTDRQADTQYFGPGTRLTVL.

On this clonotype: This CDR3 fails to terminate in the conserved phenylalanine or tryptophan, so it likely reflects a read error. The limits of the CDR3 on the DNA are not certain, so only TCRdb's listed CDR3 is given. J is TRBJ2-5 and V is TRBV4-3. Germline assignment: CDR1 LGHNA and CDR2 YSLEER. The CDR3 is 10 residues long, counting both termini. CDR3 region: CARRKEKKEG.

The V gene is TRBV6-1, the J gene TRBJ2-1; 8 bases are a match to TRBD2. Germline CDR1 and CDR2: MNHNS and SASEGT. Trimming at V came to 2 bases and at J to 3 bases, leaving 6 bases not matched to a gene. CDR3 length: 16 amino acids. CDR3 sequence (DNA): TGTGCCAGCAGTGAACGGGAGGGGTCTGGCTACAATGAGCAGTTCTTC. It codes for CASSEREGSGYNEQFF.